In its sample, the clone carrying this T cell receptor (beta chain) was seen a few times. What it binds is unknown. Study-wide results and caveats: Whole repertoires were not studied in the larger cohort, only one V-J beta rearrangement. Tumor memory CD4+ T cell TCR gene usage clustered with blood and lymph node memory CD4+ cells and lymph node naive CD4+ cells.

Naive CD4+ cells had CD25+ Tregs removed. The germline CDR1 and CDR2 sequences are SGHRS and YFSETQ. The CDR3 totals 17 residues. The V end was cut by 4 bases, the J end by 2 bases, with 19 bases between. Constant-region reverse primers amplified full-length variable regions, followed by semi-nested Nested Universal Primer A PCR. In TCRdb, the 5' RACE reads were re-called with MiXCR into one record per CDR3 protein. This sample has tens of thousands of distinct CDR3 sequences, with around 26% found just once. What was sequenced was naive CD4+ T cells sorted from blood. Subset: naive CD4+ T cells, CD4+CD45RA+CD25-. This receptor was taken from a female donor with breast cancer. V usage is TRBV5-1 and J usage is TRBJ2-1; D may be TRBD1 (6 bases). The DNA of the CDR3 is TGCGCCAGCAGCCACCCGGTGGCAGGGGATGCCTACAATGAGCAGTTCTTC. It encodes CASSHPVAGDAYNEQFF.